This TCR beta chain was captured by sequencing in a study of HIV-infected patients and healthy controls. Findings and caveats of the study: In healthy controls, MAIT alpha CDR3s were common; in HIV+ repertoires, severely depleted. Compared with controls, mean Gini indices were significantly raised in HIV-infected repertoires, possibly indicating oligoclonality.

V was shortened by 6 bases and J by 7 bases, with 18 bases between the two germline ends. Germline CDR1 is MNHEY and CDR2 is SMNVEV (reference sequence). The CDR3 contains 14 residues. Roughly three months, about 14 weeks, into antiretroviral therapy, follow-up blood was collected. The repertoire came from unfractionated whole blood and reflected all unsorted peripheral T cells. cDNA was made from 500 ng RNA using alpha and beta constant primers. Using multiplexing indices, alpha and beta chain libraries were generated apart by chain-specific third strand synthesis. Using its own MiXCR run on the 5' RACE reads, TCRdb lists one record per CDR3 protein. This table has 10,000 to 11,000 distinct CDR3 sequences, about 6.5% appearing once. This clonotype was found many times. No antigen is known for it.

This material consisted of blood, taken during antiretroviral therapy. This TCR was recovered from an adult with HIV infection. The donor label of this sample is uncertain. The rearrangement links TRBV27 to TRBJ2-5, with D perhaps TRBD2 (5 bases). The CDR3 sequence: CASSPTAFEGTQYF. CDR3 nucleotide sequence: TGTGCCAGCAGCCCAACAGCTTTTGAGGGGACCCAGTACTTC.